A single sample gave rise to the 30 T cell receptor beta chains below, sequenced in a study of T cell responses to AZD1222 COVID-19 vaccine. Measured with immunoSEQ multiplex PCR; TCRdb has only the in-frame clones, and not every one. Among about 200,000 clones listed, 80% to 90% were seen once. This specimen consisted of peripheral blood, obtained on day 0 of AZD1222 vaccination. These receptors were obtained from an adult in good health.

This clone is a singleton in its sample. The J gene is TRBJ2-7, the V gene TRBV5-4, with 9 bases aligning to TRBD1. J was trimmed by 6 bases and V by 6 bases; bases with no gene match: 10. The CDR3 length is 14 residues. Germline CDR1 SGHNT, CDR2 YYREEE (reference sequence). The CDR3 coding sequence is TGTGCCAGCACCGTCGGGACAGGGCGTAGCGAGCAGTACTTC. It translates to CASTVGTGRSEQYF.

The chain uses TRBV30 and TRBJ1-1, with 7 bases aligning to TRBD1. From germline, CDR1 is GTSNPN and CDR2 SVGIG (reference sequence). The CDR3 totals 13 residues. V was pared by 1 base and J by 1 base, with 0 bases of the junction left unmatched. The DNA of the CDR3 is TGTGCCTGGAGTGGGACAGGGAACACTGAAGCTTTCTTT. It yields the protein CAWSGTGNTEAFF.

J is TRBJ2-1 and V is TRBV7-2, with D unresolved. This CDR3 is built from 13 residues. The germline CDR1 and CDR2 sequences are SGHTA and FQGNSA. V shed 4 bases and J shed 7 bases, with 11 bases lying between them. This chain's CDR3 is CASSSPNRNEQFF. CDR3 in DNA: TGTGCCAGCAGCTCCCCCAACCGGAATGAGCAGTTCTTC. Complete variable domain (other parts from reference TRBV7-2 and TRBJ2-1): GAGVSQSPSNKVTEKGKDVELRCDPISGHTALYWYRQSLGQGLEFLIYFQGNSAPDKSGLPSDRFSAERTGGSVSTLTIQRTQQEDSAVYLCASSSPNRNEQFFGPGTRLTVL.

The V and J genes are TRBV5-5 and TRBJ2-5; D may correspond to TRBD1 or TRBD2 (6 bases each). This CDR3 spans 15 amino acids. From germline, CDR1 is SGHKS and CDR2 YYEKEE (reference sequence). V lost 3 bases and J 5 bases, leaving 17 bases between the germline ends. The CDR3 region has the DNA TGTGCCAGCAGCTATGGACTCGGGGGCGGGGAGACCCAGTACTTC. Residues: CASSYGLGGGETQYF.

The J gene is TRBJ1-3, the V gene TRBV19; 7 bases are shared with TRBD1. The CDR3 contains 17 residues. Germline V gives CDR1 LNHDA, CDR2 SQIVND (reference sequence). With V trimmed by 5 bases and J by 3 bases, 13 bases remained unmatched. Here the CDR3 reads CASSPPAGGLGGNTIYF. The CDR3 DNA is TGTGCCAGTAGTCCCCCCGCAGGGGGGCTTGGTGGAAACACCATATATTTT.

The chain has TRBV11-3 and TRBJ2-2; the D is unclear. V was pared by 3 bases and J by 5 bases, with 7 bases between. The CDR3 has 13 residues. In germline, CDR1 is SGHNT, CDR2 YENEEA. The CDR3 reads CASSFKVTGELFF. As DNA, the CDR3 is TGTGCCAGCAGCTTCAAGGTGACCGGGGAGCTGTTTTTT.

The CDR3 protein is CASSSDRTYEQYF. The CDR3 DNA reads as TGTGCCAGCAGTTCCGACAGGACCTACGAGCAGTACTTC. This chain uses TRBV7-6 with TRBJ2-7, with D perhaps matching TRBD1 (6 bases). The CDR3 has 13 amino acids. Between the trimmed V and J ends, which lost 6 bases and 2 bases, there was a span of 11 bases. Per germline, CDR1 SGHVS and CDR2 FNYEAQ.

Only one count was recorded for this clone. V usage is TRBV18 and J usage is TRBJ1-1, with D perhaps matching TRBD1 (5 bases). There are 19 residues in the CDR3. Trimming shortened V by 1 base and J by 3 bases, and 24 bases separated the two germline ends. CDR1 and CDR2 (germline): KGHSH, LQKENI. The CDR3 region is CASSPLVHGTLKGDTEAFF. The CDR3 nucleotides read TGTGCCAGCTCACCACTAGTTCACGGGACTCTTAAGGGTGACACTGAAGCTTTCTTT.

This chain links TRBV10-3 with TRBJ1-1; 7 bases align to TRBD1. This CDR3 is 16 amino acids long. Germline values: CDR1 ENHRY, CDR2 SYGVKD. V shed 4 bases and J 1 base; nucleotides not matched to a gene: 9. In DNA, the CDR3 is TGTGCCATCAGTGTAGGGGACAGACCTAAGAACACTGAAGCTTTCTTT. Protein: CAISVGDRPKNTEAFF.

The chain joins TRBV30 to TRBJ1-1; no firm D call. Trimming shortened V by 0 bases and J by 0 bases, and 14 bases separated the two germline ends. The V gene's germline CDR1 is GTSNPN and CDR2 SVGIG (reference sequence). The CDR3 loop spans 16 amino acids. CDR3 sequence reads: CAWSVHPGLMNTEAFF. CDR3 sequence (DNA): TGTGCCTGGAGTGTACACCCTGGACTGATGAACACTGAAGCTTTCTTT.

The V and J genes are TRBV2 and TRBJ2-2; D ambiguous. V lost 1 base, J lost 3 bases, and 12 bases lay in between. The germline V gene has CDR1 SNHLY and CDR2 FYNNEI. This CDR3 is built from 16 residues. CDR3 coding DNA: TGTGCCAGCAGTGAAGTTAGAACTGCGGACACCGGGGAGCTGTTTTTT. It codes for CASSEVRTADTGELFF. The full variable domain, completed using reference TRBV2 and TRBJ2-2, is EPEVTQTPSHQVTQMGQEVILRCVPISNHLYFYWYRQILGQKVEFLVSFYNNEISEKSEIFDDQFSVERPDGSNFTLKIRSTKLEDSAMYFCASSEVRTADTGELFFGEGSRLTVL.

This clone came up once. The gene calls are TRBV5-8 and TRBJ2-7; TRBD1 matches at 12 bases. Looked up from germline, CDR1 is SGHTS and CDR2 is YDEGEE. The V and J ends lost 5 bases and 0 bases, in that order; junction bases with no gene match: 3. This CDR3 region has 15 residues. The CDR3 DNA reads TGTGCCAGCAGTCGGGACAGGGGGCCCTCCTACGAGCAGTACTTC. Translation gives CASSRDRGPSYEQYF.

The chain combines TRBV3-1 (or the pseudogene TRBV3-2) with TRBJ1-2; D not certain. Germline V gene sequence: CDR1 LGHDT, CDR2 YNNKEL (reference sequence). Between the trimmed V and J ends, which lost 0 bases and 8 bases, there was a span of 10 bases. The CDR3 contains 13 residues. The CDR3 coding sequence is TGTGCCAGCAGCCAAGATCTTATTGAAGGCTACACCTTC. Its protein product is CASSQDLIEGYTF.

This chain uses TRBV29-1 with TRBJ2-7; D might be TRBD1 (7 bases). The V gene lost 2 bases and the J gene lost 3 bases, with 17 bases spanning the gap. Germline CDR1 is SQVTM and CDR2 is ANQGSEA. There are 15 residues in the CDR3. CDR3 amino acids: CSVEFGRQGNYEQYF. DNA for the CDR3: TGCAGCGTTGAATTCGGGAGACAGGGAAACTACGAGCAGTACTTC.

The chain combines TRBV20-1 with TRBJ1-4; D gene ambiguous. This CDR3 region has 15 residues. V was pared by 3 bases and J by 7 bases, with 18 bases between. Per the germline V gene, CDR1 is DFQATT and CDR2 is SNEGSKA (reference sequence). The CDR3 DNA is TGCAGTGCTAGTGATCCCGGGCAGCGGGCTGAAAAACTGTTTTTT. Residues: CSASDPGQRAEKLFF.

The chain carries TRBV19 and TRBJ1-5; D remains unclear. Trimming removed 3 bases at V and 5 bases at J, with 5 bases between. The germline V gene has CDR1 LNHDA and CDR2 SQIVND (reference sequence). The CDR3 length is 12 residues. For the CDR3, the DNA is TGTGCCAGTAGTATCTCCGATCAGCCCCAGCATTTT. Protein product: CASSISDQPQHF.

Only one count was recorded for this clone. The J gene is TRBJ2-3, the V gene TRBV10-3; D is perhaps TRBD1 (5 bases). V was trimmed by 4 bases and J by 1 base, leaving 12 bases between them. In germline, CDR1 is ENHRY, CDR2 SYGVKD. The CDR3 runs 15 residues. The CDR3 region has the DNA TGTGCCATCAGTGTAGTAGGGGAAGGCACAGATACGCAGTATTTT. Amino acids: CAISVVGEGTDTQYF.

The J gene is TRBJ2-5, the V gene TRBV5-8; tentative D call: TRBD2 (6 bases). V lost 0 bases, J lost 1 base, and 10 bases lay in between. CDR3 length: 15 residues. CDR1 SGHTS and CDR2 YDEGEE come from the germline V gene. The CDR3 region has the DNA TGTGCCAGCAGCTTGGGTCGGGGGAGCCAAGAGACCCAGTACTTC. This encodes CASSLGRGSQETQYF.

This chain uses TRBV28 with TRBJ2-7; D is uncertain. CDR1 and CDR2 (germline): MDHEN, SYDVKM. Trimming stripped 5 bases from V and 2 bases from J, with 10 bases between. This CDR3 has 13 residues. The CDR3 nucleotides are TGTGCCAGCAGTCGCTTACGGACCTACGAGCAGTACTTC. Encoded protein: CASSRLRTYEQYF.

The CDR3 sequence: CASSLASMNEQFF. As DNA, the CDR3 is TGCGCCAGCAGCTTGGCCAGCATGAATGAGCAGTTCTTC. V and J are TRBV5-1 and TRBJ2-1; D uncertain. V was shortened by 0 bases and J by 7 bases, with 8 bases between the two germline ends. Germline assignment: CDR1 SGHRS and CDR2 YFSETQ. The CDR3 has 13 residues.

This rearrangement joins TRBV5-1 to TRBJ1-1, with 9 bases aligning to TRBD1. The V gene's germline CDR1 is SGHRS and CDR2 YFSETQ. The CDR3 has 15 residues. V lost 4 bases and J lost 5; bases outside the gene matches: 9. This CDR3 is CASSTEQGAGTEAFF. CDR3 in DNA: TGCGCCAGCAGCACGGAACAGGGGGCTGGAACTGAAGCTTTCTTT.

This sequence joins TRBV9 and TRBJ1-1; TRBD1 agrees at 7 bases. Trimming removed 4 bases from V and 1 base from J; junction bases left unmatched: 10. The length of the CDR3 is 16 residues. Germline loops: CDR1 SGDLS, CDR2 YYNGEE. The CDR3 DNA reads TGTGCCAGCAGCCCCGGACAGGCTTCAACGAACACTGAAGCTTTCTTT. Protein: CASSPGQASTNTEAFF.

CDR3 nucleotide sequence: TGTGCCAGCAGTGAGTCGGATAGCAATCAGCCCCAGCATTTT. This sequence encodes CASSESDSNQPQHF. This sequence joins TRBV2 and TRBJ1-5; D is undetermined. The CDR3 has 14 amino acids. Trimming took 3 bases from V and 0 from J, leaving 6 bases between them. Looked up from germline, CDR1 is SNHLY and CDR2 is FYNNEI.

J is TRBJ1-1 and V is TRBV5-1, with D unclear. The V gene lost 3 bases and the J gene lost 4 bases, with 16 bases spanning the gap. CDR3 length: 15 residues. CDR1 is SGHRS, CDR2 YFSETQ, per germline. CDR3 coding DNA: TGCGCCAGCAGCTGGAAGCCGTCCCTGGTCACTGAAGCTTTCTTT. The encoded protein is CASSWKPSLVTEAFF.

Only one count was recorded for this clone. The CDR3 spells CASSLTGDTQYF. The DNA of the CDR3 is TGTGCCAGCAGCCTGACCGGAGATACGCAGTATTTT. The chain employs TRBV7-9 and TRBJ2-3; no definite D call. Trimming pared 5 bases from V and 5 bases from J, leaving 8 bases between. Per the germline V gene, CDR1 is SEHNR and CDR2 is FQNEAQ (reference sequence). The CDR3 contains 12 residues.

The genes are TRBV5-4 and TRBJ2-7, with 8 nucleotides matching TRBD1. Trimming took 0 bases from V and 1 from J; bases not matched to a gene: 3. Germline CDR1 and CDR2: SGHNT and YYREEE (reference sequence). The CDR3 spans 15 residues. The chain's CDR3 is CASSLAGTGSYEQYF. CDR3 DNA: TGTGCCAGCAGCTTGGCCGGGACAGGTTCCTACGAGCAGTACTTC.

This CDR3 is CACRDSYNSPLHF. CDR3 coding DNA: TGTGCCTGCCGGGACTCCTATAATTCACCCCTCCACTTT. V and J are TRBV30 and TRBJ1-6; D unresolved. Germline CDR1 reads GTSNPN; CDR2 reads SVGIG (reference sequence). The V end was cut by 6 bases, the J end by 0 bases, with 6 bases between. This CDR3 is built from 13 residues.

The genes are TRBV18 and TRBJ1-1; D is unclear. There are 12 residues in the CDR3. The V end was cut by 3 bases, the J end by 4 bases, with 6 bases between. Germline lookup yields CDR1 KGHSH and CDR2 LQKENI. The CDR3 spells CASSPPGTEAFF. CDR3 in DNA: TGTGCCAGCTCACCCCCAGGCACTGAAGCTTTCTTT.

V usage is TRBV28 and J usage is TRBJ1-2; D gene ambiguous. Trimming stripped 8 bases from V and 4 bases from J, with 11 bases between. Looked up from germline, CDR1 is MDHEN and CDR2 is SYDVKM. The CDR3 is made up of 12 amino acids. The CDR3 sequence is CASRHEAYGYTF. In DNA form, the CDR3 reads TGTGCCAGCCGGCACGAGGCCTATGGCTACACCTTC.

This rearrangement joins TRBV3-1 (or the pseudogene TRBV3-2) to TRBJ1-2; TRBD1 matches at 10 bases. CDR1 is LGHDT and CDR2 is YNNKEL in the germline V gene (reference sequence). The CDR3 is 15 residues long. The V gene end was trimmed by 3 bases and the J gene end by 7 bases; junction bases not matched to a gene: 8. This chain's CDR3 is CASSHRQGASSGYTF. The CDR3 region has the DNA TGTGCCAGCAGCCATAGACAGGGGGCTTCGAGTGGCTACACCTTC.